Following are 10 T cell receptor beta chains from one sample sequenced in a study of beta chain features in type 1 diabetes. cDNA synthesis used the whole RNA isolate, giving expressed TCRB sequences. This table comes from immunoSEQ multiplex PCR, and its TCRdb copy is limited to in-frame clones, with some not included. Of 400,000 to 500,000 clones detected, over 11% appear once; the ten largest clones hold about 0.034%. Sequenced sample: naive CD4+ T cells from blood. These TCRs come from a man between 25 and 39 years old in good health.

In its sample, this clone was seen a few times. The J gene is TRBJ2-3, the V gene TRBV27, with D hard to call. This CDR3 has 14 amino acids. The V and J ends lost 2 bases and 1 base respectively, with 7 bases between them. Germline-derived CDR1 and CDR2 are MNHEY and SMNVEV (reference sequence). This chain's CDR3 is CASSLIRGTDTQYF. For the CDR3, the DNA is TGTGCCAGCAGTTTAATTAGGGGCACAGATACGCAGTATTTT.

The CDR3, as DNA: TGTGCCAGCAGTGAAGAGGGCAGAAACTATGGCTACACCTTC. This sequence encodes CASSEEGRNYGYTF. This chain uses TRBV2 with TRBJ1-2; D is uncertain. This CDR3 is 14 amino acids long. Germline CDR1 is SNHLY and CDR2 is FYNNEI. Between the trimmed V and J ends, which lost 1 base and 2 bases, there was a span of 8 bases.

The CDR3 region is CAITGAGTDTQYF. CDR3 nucleotides: TGTGCCATCACCGGCGCGGGCACAGATACGCAGTATTTT. V and J are TRBV10-3 and TRBJ2-3; D unresolved. Per germline, CDR1 ENHRY and CDR2 SYGVKD. The ends were cut back, 7 bases at V and 1 base at J, with 9 bases in the middle. CDR3 length equals 13 residues.

This clone was recorded many times. The chain couples TRBV21-1 to TRBJ2-7; the D call in the table, TRBD2, was not verified against the DNA. TRBV21-1 is termed a pseudogene. This CDR3 spans 18 amino acids. DNA for the CDR3: TGTGCCAGCAGCAACGGGACTAGCGGGACCTTGAGCTCCTACGAGCAGTACGTC. Translated, it gives CASSNGTSGTLSSYEQYV.

This sequence joins TRBV29-1 and TRBJ1-1; TRBD1 is a possible D gene (6 bases). Germline V lookup: CDR1 SQVTM, CDR2 ANQGSEA. This CDR3 comprises 11 residues. V was trimmed by 6 bases and J by 4 bases, leaving 9 bases between them. DNA for the CDR3: TGCAGCGTCGACAGGCCCACTGAAGCTTTCTTT. Residues: CSVDRPTEAFF. Variable domain in full (rest from reference TRBV29-1 and TRBJ1-1): SAVISQKPSRDICQRGTSLTIQCQVDSQVTMMFWYRQQPGQSLTLIATANQGSEATYESGFVIDKFPISRPNLTFSTLTVSNMSPEDSSIYLCSVDRPTEAFFGQGTRLTVV.

This clone was seen a few times. This rearrangement joins TRBV7-2 to TRBJ2-5, with 9 bases identical to TRBD2. Per the germline V gene, CDR1 is SGHTA and CDR2 is FQGNSA. Unmatched junction bases numbered 5, after V lost 8 bases and J lost 1 base. The CDR3 spans 14 residues. CDR3 sequence: CASSTSGPQETQYF. CDR3 nucleotide sequence: TGTGCCAGCTCAACTAGCGGGCCCCAAGAGACCCAGTACTTC. The full variable domain, with the rest looked up from reference TRBV7-2 and TRBJ2-5, is GAGVSQSPSNKVTEKGKDVELRCDPISGHTALYWYRQSLGQGLEFLIYFQGNSAPDKSGLPSDRFSAERTGGSVSTLTIQRTQQEDSAVYLCASSTSGPQETQYFGPGTRLLVL.

V gene TRBV30 combines with J gene TRBJ2-4; no reliable D call. This CDR3 has 16 residues. CDR1 is GTSNPN, CDR2 SVGIG, per germline (reference sequence). Trimming shortened V by 0 bases and J by 2 bases, and 14 bases separated the two germline ends. Here the CDR3 reads CAWSVLIPRTKNIQYF. In DNA, the CDR3 is TGTGCCTGGAGTGTACTGATCCCCCGGACCAAAAACATTCAGTACTTC.

This clone was picked up a small number of times. The rearrangement joins TRBV25-1 to TRBJ2-3; a weak D match, TRBD1 (5 bases). In germline, CDR1 is MGHDK, CDR2 SYGVNS. Trimming removed 1 base at V and 0 bases at J, with 11 bases between. This CDR3 spans 16 amino acids. The CDR3 sequence: CASSESGARSTDTQYF. The CDR3, as DNA: TGTGCCAGCAGTGAATCTGGGGCTCGGAGCACAGATACGCAGTATTTT.

In its sample, this clone was seen once. The CDR3 reads CASSLDSDFQFF. DNA for the CDR3: TGTGCCAGCAGCTTGGACAGTGATTTCCAGTTCTTC. The chain links TRBV5-6 to TRBJ2-1, with unresolved D. With 0 bases removed from V and 13 bases from J, the gap between germline ends came to 11 bases. This CDR3 has 12 amino acids. CDR1 and CDR2 (germline): SGHDT, YYEEEE.

In its sample, this clone was seen a few times. The DNA for the CDR3 is TGTGCCAGCAGCCATACCGCGGGACTAGCGGGTACCTCCTACAATGAGCAGTTCTTC. This sequence encodes CASSHTAGLAGTSYNEQFF. This chain joins TRBV4-2 and TRBJ2-1; 12 bases fit TRBD2. Trimming at V came to 3 bases and at J to 0 bases, leaving 9 bases not matched to a gene. The germline V gene encodes CDR1 LGHNA and CDR2 YNFKEQ. The CDR3 runs 19 residues.